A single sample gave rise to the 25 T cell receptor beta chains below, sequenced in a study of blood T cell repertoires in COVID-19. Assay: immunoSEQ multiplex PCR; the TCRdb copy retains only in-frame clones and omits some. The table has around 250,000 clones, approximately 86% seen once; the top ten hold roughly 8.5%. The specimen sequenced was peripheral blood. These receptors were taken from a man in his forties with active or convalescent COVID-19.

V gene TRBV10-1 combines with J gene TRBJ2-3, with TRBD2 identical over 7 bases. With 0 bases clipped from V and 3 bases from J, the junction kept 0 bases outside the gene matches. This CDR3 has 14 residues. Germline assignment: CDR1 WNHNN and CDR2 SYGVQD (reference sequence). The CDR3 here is CASSESGGTDTQYF. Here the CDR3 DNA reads TGCGCCAGCAGTGAGTCGGGGGGGACAGATACGCAGTATTTT.

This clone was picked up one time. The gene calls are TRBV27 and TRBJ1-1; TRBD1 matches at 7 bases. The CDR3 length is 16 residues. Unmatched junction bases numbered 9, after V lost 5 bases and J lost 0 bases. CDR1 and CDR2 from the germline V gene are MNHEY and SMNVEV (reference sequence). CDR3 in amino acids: CASSPSRTGLNTEAFF. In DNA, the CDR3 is TGTGCCAGCAGTCCTTCCCGGACAGGACTGAACACTGAAGCTTTCTTT.

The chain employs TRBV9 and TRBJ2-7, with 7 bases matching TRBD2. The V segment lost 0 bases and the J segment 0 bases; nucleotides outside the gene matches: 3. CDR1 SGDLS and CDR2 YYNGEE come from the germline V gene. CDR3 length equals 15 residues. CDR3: CASSVGEGISYEQYF. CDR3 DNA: TGTGCCAGCAGCGTAGGGGAGGGGATCTCCTACGAGCAGTACTTC.

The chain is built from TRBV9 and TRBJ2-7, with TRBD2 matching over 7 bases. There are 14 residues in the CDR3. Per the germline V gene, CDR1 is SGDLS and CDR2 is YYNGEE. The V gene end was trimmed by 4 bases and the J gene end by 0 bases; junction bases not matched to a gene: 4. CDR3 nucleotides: TGTGCCAGCAGCCCCACTAGCGCCTCCTACGAGCAGTACTTC. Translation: CASSPTSASYEQYF.

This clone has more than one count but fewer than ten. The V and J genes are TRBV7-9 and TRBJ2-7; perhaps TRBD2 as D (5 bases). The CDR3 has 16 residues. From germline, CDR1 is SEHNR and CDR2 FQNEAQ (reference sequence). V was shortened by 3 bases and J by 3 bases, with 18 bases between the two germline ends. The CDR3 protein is CASSFMGRGSYYEQYF. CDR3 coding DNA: TGTGCCAGCAGCTTCATGGGCCGCGGGTCCTACTACGAGCAGTACTTC.

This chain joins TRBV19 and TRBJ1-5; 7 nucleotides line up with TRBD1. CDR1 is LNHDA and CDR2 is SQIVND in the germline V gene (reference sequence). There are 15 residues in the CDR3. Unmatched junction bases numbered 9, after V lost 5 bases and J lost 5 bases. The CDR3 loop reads CASSSGTAHYQPQHF. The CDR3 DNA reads TGTGCCAGTAGTTCCGGGACAGCGCACTATCAGCCCCAGCATTTT. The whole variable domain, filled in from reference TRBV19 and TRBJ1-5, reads DGGITQSPKYLFRKEGQNVTLSCEQNLNHDAMYWYRQDPGQGLRLIYYSQIVNDFQKGDIAEGYSVSREKKESFPLTVTSAQKNPTAFYLCASSSGTAHYQPQHFGDGTRLSIL.

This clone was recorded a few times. The CDR3 nucleotides read TGTGCCAGCAGGGCGGACAGGGGACAACCCGGGGAGCTGTTTTTT. Its protein product is CASRADRGQPGELFF. The chain uses TRBV5-4 and TRBJ2-2, with 9 positions matching TRBD1. CDR1 is SGHNT, CDR2 YYREEE, per germline (reference sequence). The CDR3 totals 15 residues. V lost 5 bases, J lost 6 bases, and 8 bases stayed unmatched.

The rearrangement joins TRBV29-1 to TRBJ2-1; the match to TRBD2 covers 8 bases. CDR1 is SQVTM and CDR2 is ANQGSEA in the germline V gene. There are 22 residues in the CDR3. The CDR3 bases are TGCAGTCCTGAAGTTGGGGGGCTATCGGCGGGAGGTCCTCTAAGCTCCTACAATGAGCAGTTCTTC. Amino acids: CSPEVGGLSAGGPLSSYNEQFF.

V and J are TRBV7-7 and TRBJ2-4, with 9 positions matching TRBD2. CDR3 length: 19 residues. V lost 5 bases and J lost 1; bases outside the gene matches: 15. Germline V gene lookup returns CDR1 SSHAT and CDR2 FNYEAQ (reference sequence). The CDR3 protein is CASSPQRGATQGAKNIQYF. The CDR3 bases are TGTGCCAGCAGCCCGCAGCGGGGGGCTACCCAAGGGGCCAAAAACATTCAGTACTTC.

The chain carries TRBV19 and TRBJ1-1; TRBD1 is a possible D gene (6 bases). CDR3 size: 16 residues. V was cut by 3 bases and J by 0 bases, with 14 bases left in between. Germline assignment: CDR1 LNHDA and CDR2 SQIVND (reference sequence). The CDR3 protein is CASSISSGVLNTEAFF. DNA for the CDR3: TGTGCCAGTAGTATTTCCTCAGGGGTATTGAACACTGAAGCTTTCTTT.

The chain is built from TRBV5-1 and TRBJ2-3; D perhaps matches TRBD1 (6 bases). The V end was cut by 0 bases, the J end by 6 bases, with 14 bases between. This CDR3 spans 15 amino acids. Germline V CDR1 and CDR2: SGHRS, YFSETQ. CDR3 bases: TGCGCCAGCAGCTTGGGCAGGGGCGGATCGGATACGCAGTATTTT. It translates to CASSLGRGGSDTQYF.

The CDR3 nucleotides read TGTGCCAGCAGCTTTGGGACAGGGGCCGGGGAGCTGTTTTTT. Protein product: CASSFGTGAGELFF. The chain uses TRBV7-3 and TRBJ2-2; 10 nucleotides agree with TRBD1. The J segment lost 6 bases and the V segment lost 3 bases, leaving 1 base of the junction unmatched. From germline, CDR1 is SGHTA and CDR2 FQGTGA. The CDR3 extends over 14 amino acids. Filled out from reference TRBV7-3 and TRBJ2-2, the complete variable domain reads GAGVSQTPSNKVTEKGKYVELRCDPISGHTALYWYRQSLGQGPEFLIYFQGTGAADDSGLPNDRFFAVRPEGSVSTLKIQRTERGDSAVYLCASSFGTGAGELFFGEGSRLTVL.

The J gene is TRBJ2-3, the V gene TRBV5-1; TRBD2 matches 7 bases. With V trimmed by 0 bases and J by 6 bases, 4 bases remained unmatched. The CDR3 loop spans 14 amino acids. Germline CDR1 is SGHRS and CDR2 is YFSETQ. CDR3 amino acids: CASSLDLADDTQYF. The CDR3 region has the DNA TGCGCCAGCAGCTTGGACCTAGCGGACGATACGCAGTATTTT. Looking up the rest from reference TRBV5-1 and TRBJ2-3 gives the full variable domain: KAGVTQTPRYLIKTRGQQVTLSCSPISGHRSVSWYQQTPGQGLQFLFEYFSETQRNKGNFPGRFSGRQFSNSRSEMNVSTLELGDSALYLCASSLDLADDTQYFGPGTRLTVL.

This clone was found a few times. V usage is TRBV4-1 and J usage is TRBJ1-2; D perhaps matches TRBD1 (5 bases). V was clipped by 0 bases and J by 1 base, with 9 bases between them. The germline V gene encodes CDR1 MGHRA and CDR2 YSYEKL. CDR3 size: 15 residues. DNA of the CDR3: TGCGCCAGCAGCCAAGATTGGGGCGTTAACTATGGCTACACCTTC. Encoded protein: CASSQDWGVNYGYTF.

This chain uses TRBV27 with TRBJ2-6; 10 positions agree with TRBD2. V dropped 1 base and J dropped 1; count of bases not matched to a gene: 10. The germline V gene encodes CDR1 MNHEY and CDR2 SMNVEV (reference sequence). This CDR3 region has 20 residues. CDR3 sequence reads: CASSLFVGGSGGSGANVLTF. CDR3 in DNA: TGTGCCAGCAGTTTATTTGTCGGCGGTAGCGGGGGGTCTGGGGCCAACGTCCTGACTTTC.

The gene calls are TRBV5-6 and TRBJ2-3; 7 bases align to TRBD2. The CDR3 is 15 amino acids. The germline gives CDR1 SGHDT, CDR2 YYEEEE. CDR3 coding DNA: TGTGCGGAGAGTCGGCGGGAGACCCCCCCAGATACGCAGTATTTT. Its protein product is CAESRRETPPDTQYF. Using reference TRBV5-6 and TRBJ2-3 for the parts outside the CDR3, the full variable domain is DAGVTQSPTHLIKTRGQQVTLRCSPKSGHDTVSWYQQALGQGPQFIFQYYEEEERQRGNFPDRFSGHQFPNYSSELNVNALLLGDSALYLCAESRRETPPDTQYFGPGTRLTVL.

This CDR3 reads CASSWRGSIGAFF. In DNA form, the CDR3 reads TGTGCCAGCAGCTGGAGGGGATCAATCGGGGCTTTCTTT. The V gene is TRBV11-2, the J gene TRBJ1-1; maybe TRBD1 (5 bases). Between the trimmed V and J ends, which lost 4 bases and 11 bases, there was a span of 17 bases. Germline V lookup: CDR1 SGHAT, CDR2 FQNNGV. The CDR3 totals 13 residues.

The CDR3 sequence is CAWRQGVLGELFF. The CDR3, as DNA: TGTGCCTGGAGGCAGGGGGTCCTCGGGGAGCTGTTTTTT. V is TRBV30 and J is TRBJ2-2; 7 nucleotides align to TRBD1. J was trimmed by 7 bases and V by 3 bases; bases with no gene match: 5. The CDR3 covers 13 residues. The germline CDR1 and CDR2 sequences are GTSNPN and SVGIG (reference sequence).

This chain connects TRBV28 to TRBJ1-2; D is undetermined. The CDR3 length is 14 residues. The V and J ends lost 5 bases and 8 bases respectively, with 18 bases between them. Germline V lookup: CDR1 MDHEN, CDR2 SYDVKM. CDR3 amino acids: CASSLPHVSRGYTF. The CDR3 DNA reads TGTGCCAGCAGTCTCCCTCATGTGAGCCGAGGCTACACCTTC.

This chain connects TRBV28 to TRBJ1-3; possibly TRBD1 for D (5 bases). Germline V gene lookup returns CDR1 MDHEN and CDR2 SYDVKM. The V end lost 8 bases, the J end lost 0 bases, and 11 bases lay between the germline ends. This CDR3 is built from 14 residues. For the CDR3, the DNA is TGTGCCAGCTCTCAGGGCCTCTCTGGAAACACCATATATTTT. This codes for CASSQGLSGNTIYF.

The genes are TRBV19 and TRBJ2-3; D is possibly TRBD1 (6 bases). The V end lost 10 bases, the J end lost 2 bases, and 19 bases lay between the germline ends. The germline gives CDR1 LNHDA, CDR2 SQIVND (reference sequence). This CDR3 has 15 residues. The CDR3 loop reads CATAQTGFLTDTQYF. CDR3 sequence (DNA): TGTGCCACTGCTCAGACAGGATTCCTCACAGATACGCAGTATTTT.

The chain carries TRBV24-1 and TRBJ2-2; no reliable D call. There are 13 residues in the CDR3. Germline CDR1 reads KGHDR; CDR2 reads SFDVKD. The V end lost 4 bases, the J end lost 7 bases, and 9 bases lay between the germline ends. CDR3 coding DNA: TGTGCCACCAGTGACGCGATATTCGGGGAGCTGTTTTTT. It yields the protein CATSDAIFGELFF.

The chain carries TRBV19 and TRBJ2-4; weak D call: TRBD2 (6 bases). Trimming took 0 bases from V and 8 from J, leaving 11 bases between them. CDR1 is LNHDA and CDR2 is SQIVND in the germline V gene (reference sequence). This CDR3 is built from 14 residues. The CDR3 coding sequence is TGTGCCAGTAGTATAGATCGGGGGAGAGACATTCAGTACTTC. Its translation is CASSIDRGRDIQYF.

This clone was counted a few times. Written as DNA, the CDR3 is TGTGCCAGCAGTGAAGACCCTGACAGGGGGGATGAAGCTTTCTTT. Residues: CASSEDPDRGDEAFF. The chain links TRBV2 to TRBJ1-1, with 9 bases matching TRBD1. The ends lost 1 base at V and 7 bases at J; junction bases unmatched: 7. CDR3 length: 15 amino acids. Looked up from germline, CDR1 is SNHLY and CDR2 is FYNNEI.

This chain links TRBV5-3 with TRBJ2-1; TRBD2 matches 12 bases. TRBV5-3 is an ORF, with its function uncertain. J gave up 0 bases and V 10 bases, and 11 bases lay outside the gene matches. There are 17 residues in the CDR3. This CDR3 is CACNGLAGMCSYNEQFF. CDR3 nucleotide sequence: TGTGCCTGTAACGGACTAGCGGGAATGTGCTCCTACAATGAGCAGTTCTTC.